Following are 21 T cell receptor beta chains from one sample sequenced in a study of CD8+ T cells in alopecia areata. As the sequencing template, cDNA was produced by extracting RNA and reverse transcribing it. Assay used: immunoSEQ multiplex PCR; TCRdb lists only in-frame clones, some missing. Of about 180,000 clones in the sample, approximately 56% were seen once. The sequencing used CD4+ T cells sorted from blood, collected at week 0. The origin of the receptors is a human donor with alopecia areata.

This rearrangement joins TRBV7-9 to TRBJ1-2; a weak D match, TRBD1 (5 bases). The V end was cut by 4 bases, the J end by 0 bases, with 9 bases between. The CDR3 covers 14 residues. CDR1 SEHNR and CDR2 FQNEAQ come from the germline V gene (reference sequence). DNA for the CDR3: TGTGCCAGCAGCTACGACAGAACTAACTATGGCTACACCTTC. Its translation: CASSYDRTNYGYTF.

The V and J genes are TRBV27 and TRBJ2-7; 7 bases are shared with TRBD2. CDR1 and CDR2 (germline): MNHEY, SMNVEV (reference sequence). The CDR3 is 16 amino acids. V shed 5 bases and J 2 bases; nucleotides not matched to a gene: 12. The CDR3 bases are TGTGCCAGCAGTCCTGTCGGGGAGCGGGGAACCTACGAGCAGTACTTC. This translates into CASSPVGERGTYEQYF.

The chain uses TRBV6-5 and TRBJ2-2, with 10 positions matching TRBD2. Per germline, CDR1 MNHEY and CDR2 SVGAGI. The V segment lost 10 bases and the J segment 5 bases; nucleotides outside the gene matches: 7. CDR3 length: 14 residues. CDR3 sequence (DNA): TGTGCCACCCAACTAGCGGGGTCTACCGGGGAGCTGTTTTTT. Amino acid sequence: CATQLAGSTGELFF.

This clone was detected only a few times. CDR3 DNA sequence: TGTGCCTGGAGTCCACCGCCGGGTTCACCCCTCCACTTT. Its protein is CAWSPPPGSPLHF. The chain uses TRBV30 and TRBJ1-6; D gene ambiguous. The CDR3 has 13 residues. V was clipped by 2 bases and J by 9 bases, with 11 bases between them. Per germline, CDR1 GTSNPN and CDR2 SVGIG (reference sequence).

CDR3 coding DNA: TGTGCCAGCAGGCCTCAACAGGGATCAACCTACGAGCAGTACTTC. Its protein is CASRPQQGSTYEQYF. This chain uses TRBV11-2 with TRBJ2-7; D is perhaps TRBD1 (6 bases). CDR3 length: 15 residues. Trimming shortened V by 6 bases and J by 2 bases, and 17 bases separated the two germline ends. The germline gives CDR1 SGHAT, CDR2 FQNNGV.

The rearrangement joins TRBV27 to TRBJ1-1; D ambiguous. Trimming cost V 5 bases and J 8 bases, with 12 bases left between them. CDR1 is MNHEY, CDR2 SMNVEV, per germline (reference sequence). CDR3 size: 12 residues. The CDR3 nucleotides read TGTGCCAGCAGTCTCACAGCCTGGGAAGCTTTCTTT. This translates into CASSLTAWEAFF.

The chain couples TRBV5-1 to TRBJ2-3, with 12 bases aligning to TRBD2. The CDR3 contains 16 residues. Germline V CDR1 and CDR2: SGHRS, YFSETQ. V shed 4 bases and J 2 bases; nucleotides not matched to a gene: 5. The DNA for the CDR3 is TGCGCCAGCAGCACGGGGACTAGCGGGTACACAGATACGCAGTATTTT. Residues: CASSTGTSGYTDTQYF.

About this clone: Because the CDR3's place on the DNA is in doubt, the DNA is left out and the CDR3 is given as listed by TCRdb. The chain has TRBV6-5 and TRBJ2-7; the table's D call of TRBD1 was not tested on the DNA. Germline values: CDR1 MNHEY, CDR2 SVGAGI. The CDR3 has 15 amino acids, counting both end residues. CDR3 in amino acids: CASSTSTGSSYEQYF.

The rearrangement joins TRBV5-6 to TRBJ2-5, with no clear D. From germline, CDR1 is SGHDT and CDR2 YYEEEE. This CDR3 region has 12 residues. Trimming took 5 bases from V and 4 from J, leaving 9 bases between them. The CDR3 sequence: CASRLGTETQYF. CDR3 nucleotide sequence: TGTGCCAGCAGGTTAGGAACAGAGACCCAGTACTTC. The whole variable domain, filled in from reference TRBV5-6 and TRBJ2-5, reads DAGVTQSPTHLIKTRGQQVTLRCSPKSGHDTVSWYQQALGQGPQFIFQYYEEEERQRGNFPDRFSGHQFPNYSSELNVNALLLGDSALYLCASRLGTETQYFGPGTRLLVL.

The chain couples TRBV29-1 to TRBJ1-3, with D hard to call. V was clipped by 2 bases and J by 2 bases, with 7 bases between them. Germline V gene sequence: CDR1 SQVTM, CDR2 ANQGSEA. The CDR3 runs 13 residues. In DNA form, the CDR3 reads TGCAGCGTTGAACGTGGGACTGGAAACACCATATATTTT. Translated, it gives CSVERGTGNTIYF.

This chain connects TRBV29-1 to TRBJ2-2; a weak D match, TRBD1 (6 bases). Germline CDR1 is SQVTM and CDR2 is ANQGSEA. There are 12 residues in the CDR3. With 7 bases removed from V and 5 bases from J, the gap between germline ends came to 11 bases. The CDR3 DNA reads TGCAGCGGATCCAGGGGTACCGGGGAGCTGTTTTTT. Translating it yields CSGSRGTGELFF.

The chain carries TRBV27 and TRBJ1-1; 9 positions match TRBD1. Per the germline V gene, CDR1 is MNHEY and CDR2 is SMNVEV (reference sequence). The CDR3 sequence is 15 residues long. The ends lost 5 bases at V and 3 bases at J; junction bases unmatched: 7. The CDR3 sequence: CASSPDRGRYTEAFF. In DNA form, the CDR3 reads TGTGCCAGCAGTCCGGACAGGGGCCGATACACTGAAGCTTTCTTT.

This rearrangement joins TRBV6-1 to TRBJ1-5; D gene uncertain. This CDR3 has 11 residues. Per germline, CDR1 MNHNS and CDR2 SASEGT. With 9 bases removed from V and 11 bases from J, the gap between germline ends came to 14 bases. The CDR3 reads CASNELGAQHF. CDR3 coding DNA: TGTGCCAGTAATGAGCTTGGAGCCCAGCATTTT.

In this sample, this clone turned up a few times. The rearrangement uses TRBV5-6 and TRBJ2-7; 12 nucleotides line up with TRBD2. The CDR3 is 15 amino acids. Unmatched junction bases numbered 4, after V lost 1 base and J lost 5 bases. Germline lookup yields CDR1 SGHDT and CDR2 YYEEEE. CDR3 sequence: CASSLRLAGADEQYF. DNA of the CDR3: TGTGCCAGCAGCTTGAGACTAGCGGGGGCTGACGAGCAGTACTTC.

This clone was seen only a few times. The V gene is TRBV28, the J gene TRBJ2-7; 7 bases are shared with TRBD1. Per germline, CDR1 MDHEN and CDR2 SYDVKM. After removal of 5 bases from V and 8 bases from J, the junction contained 6 bases not matched to a gene. This CDR3 has 12 amino acids. This chain's CDR3 is CASSPWDSKQYF. In DNA form, the CDR3 reads TGTGCCAGCAGTCCATGGGACAGCAAGCAGTACTTC.

The chain couples TRBV10-3 to TRBJ2-7; 7 nucleotides match TRBD1. Germline lookup yields CDR1 ENHRY and CDR2 SYGVKD. The CDR3 contains 14 residues. Trimming took 7 bases from V and 4 from J; bases not matched to a gene: 10. The CDR3 nucleotides read TGTGCCATCACCTCACAGGGGTCCCAATACGAGCAGTACTTC. Encoded protein: CAITSQGSQYEQYF.

The rearrangement uses TRBV5-1 and TRBJ2-5; no firm D call. V lost 3 bases and J lost 5, with 14 bases in between. CDR1 and CDR2 from the germline V gene are SGHRS and YFSETQ. The CDR3 sequence is 14 residues long. The CDR3 loop reads CASSSGRVGETQYF. CDR3 nucleotides: TGCGCCAGCAGCTCAGGACGCGTGGGCGAGACCCAGTACTTC. Full variable domain (missing parts from reference TRBV5-1 and TRBJ2-5): KAGVTQTPRYLIKTRGQQVTLSCSPISGHRSVSWYQQTPGQGLQFLFEYFSETQRNKGNFPGRFSGRQFSNSRSEMNVSTLELGDSALYLCASSSGRVGETQYFGPGTRLLVL.

The table lists this clone with a few counts. The rearrangement uses TRBV7-8 and TRBJ2-3, with D perhaps TRBD1 or TRBD2 (5 bases each). Germline V gene data show CDR1 as SGHVS and CDR2 as FQNEAQ. This CDR3 has 14 residues. V lost 5 bases to trimming and J lost 6 bases, with 15 bases between them. The CDR3 loop reads CASSPSRGADTQYF. For the CDR3, the DNA is TGTGCCAGCAGCCCTAGTCGGGGCGCGGATACGCAGTATTTT.

This chain links TRBV5-1 with TRBJ2-1; maybe TRBD1 (5 bases). CDR1 is SGHRS and CDR2 is YFSETQ in the germline V gene. V dropped 0 bases and J dropped 6 bases, with 16 bases sitting between them. The CDR3 is 16 residues long. CDR3 nucleotides: TGCGCCAGCAGCTTGGGGGTAGGGGTCAGGGTCAATGAGCAGTTCTTC. It is translated as CASSLGVGVRVNEQFF.

The rearrangement uses TRBV30 and TRBJ2-3; a weak D match, TRBD1 (6 bases). CDR1 and CDR2 from the germline V gene are GTSNPN and SVGIG (reference sequence). The CDR3 has 16 residues. V lost 2 bases and J 1 base, leaving 16 bases between the germline ends. The CDR3 bases are TGTGCCTGGAGTATCAAGACAGGTAGAGGCACAGATACGCAGTATTTT. Protein product: CAWSIKTGRGTDTQYF. The whole variable domain, remainder taken from reference TRBV30 and TRBJ2-3, is SQTIHQWPATLVQPVGSPLSLECTVEGTSNPNLYWYRQAAGRGLQLLFYSVGIGQISSEVPQNLSASRPQDRQFILSSKKLLLSDSGFYLCAWSIKTGRGTDTQYFGPGTRLTVL.

The chain employs TRBV7-3 and TRBJ2-1; 8 nucleotides align to TRBD1. The CDR3 is made up of 15 amino acids. Germline V gene lookup returns CDR1 SGHTA and CDR2 FQGTGA. The J segment lost 5 bases and the V segment lost 5 bases, leaving 8 bases of the junction unmatched. The CDR3 spells CASSPYRGENNEQFF. CDR3 bases: TGTGCCAGCAGCCCCTACAGGGGGGAAAACAATGAGCAGTTCTTC.